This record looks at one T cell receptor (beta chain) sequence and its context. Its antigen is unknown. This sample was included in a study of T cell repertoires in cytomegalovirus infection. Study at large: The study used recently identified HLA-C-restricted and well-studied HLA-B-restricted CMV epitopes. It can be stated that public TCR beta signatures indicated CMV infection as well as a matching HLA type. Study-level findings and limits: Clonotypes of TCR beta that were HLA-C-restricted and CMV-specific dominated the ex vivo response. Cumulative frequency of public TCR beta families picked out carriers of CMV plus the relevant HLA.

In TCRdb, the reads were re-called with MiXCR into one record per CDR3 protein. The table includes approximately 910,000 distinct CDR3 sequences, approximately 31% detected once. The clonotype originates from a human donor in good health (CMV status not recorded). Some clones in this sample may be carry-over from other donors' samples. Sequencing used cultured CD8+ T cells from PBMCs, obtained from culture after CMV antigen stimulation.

The CDR3 DNA is TGTGCCACCAGGGACGCGGGGGTAAATTCACCCCTCCACTTT. Residues: CATRDAGVNSPLHF. The chain has TRBV24-1 and TRBJ1-6, with TRBD1 as a possible D gene (5 bases). This CDR3 contains 14 residues. The V and J ends lost 7 bases and 7 bases respectively, with 13 bases between them. Per germline, CDR1 KGHDR and CDR2 SFDVKD.